Reported below is one TCR beta chain. Measured with immunoSEQ multiplex PCR; TCRdb has only the in-frame clones, and not every one. The data contain 13,000 to 15,000 clones, approximately 91% of them singletons. The CDR3 is made up of 15 amino acids. Trimming took 0 bases from V and 2 from J; bases not matched to a gene: 3. The germline gives CDR1 SGHKS, CDR2 YYEKEE (reference sequence). This record belongs to a study of chemoradiotherapy in HPV16-positive cancers. This sequence was found in a human donor with HPV-associated anogenital cancer. The sequences come from blood, collected from a patient who underwent chemoradiotherapy. The V call is TRBV5-5, the J call TRBJ2-7; 9 bases fit TRBD2. The CDR3, as DNA: TGTGCCAGCAGCTTGGTTGGGACTAGCACCTACGAGCAGTACTTC. It encodes CASSLVGTSTYEQYF.